The 25 T cell receptor beta chains in this list originate from one sample, sequenced in a study of blood T cell repertoires in COVID-19. Some clones are missing from TCRdb's copy, which holds only in-frame ones; the method was immunoSEQ multiplex PCR. Seen here are around 100,000 clones, about 88% observed once, and the top ten hold approximately 1.3%. The sequencing sample was made of peripheral blood. Receptors originate from a man aged 35 to 55 with acute or convalescent COVID-19.

A remark on this clone: One end of the junction varies from germline; a read error may be responsible. The chain couples TRBV7-7 to TRBJ2-5; tentatively, D is TRBD2 (6 bases). CDR1 SSHAT and CDR2 FNYEAQ come from the germline V gene (reference sequence). The CDR3 is made up of 16 amino acids. The CDR3 coding sequence is TGTGCTAGCAGCTTAAGGGATGGGCCTAGCGTGGAGACCCAGTACTTC. Protein: CASSLRDGPSVETQYF.

The chain combines TRBV18 with TRBJ2-4; the match to TRBD2 covers 7 bases. From germline, CDR1 is KGHSH and CDR2 LQKENI. The ends lost 3 bases at V and 7 bases at J; junction bases unmatched: 9. The CDR3 spans 15 residues. The CDR3 DNA reads as TGTGCCAGCTCACCTGCGAAGCGGGGTCGCAACATTCAGTACTTC. It yields the protein CASSPAKRGRNIQYF.

V gene TRBV4-3 combines with J gene TRBJ2-3; perhaps TRBD2 as D (5 bases). V lost 0 bases and J 2 bases, leaving 12 bases between the germline ends. The CDR3 sequence is 16 residues long. Germline V gives CDR1 LGHNA, CDR2 YSLEER. CDR3 in amino acids: CASSQDRGSFTDTQYF. In nucleotides, the CDR3 is TGCGCCAGCAGCCAAGATCGAGGGAGTTTCACAGATACGCAGTATTTT.

The CDR3 here is CASSQDIRTETQYF. In DNA, the CDR3 is TGCGCCAGCAGCCAAGATATACGGACTGAGACCCAGTACTTC. The chain recombines TRBV4-3 with TRBJ2-5, with D tentatively TRBD2 (5 bases). V dropped 0 bases and J dropped 5 bases, with 10 bases sitting between them. Germline-derived CDR1 and CDR2 are LGHNA and YSLEER. The CDR3 is made up of 14 amino acids.

This sequence joins TRBV4-1 and TRBJ1-2; 9 bases match TRBD1. The CDR3 is 15 amino acids. Germline CDR1 and CDR2: MGHRA and YSYEKL. The trim removed 2 bases at V and 6 bases at J, leaving 7 bases unmatched. The CDR3 nucleotides are TGCGCCAGCAGCCAACCGACAGGGGGAAGGGATGGCTACACCTTC. Translation gives CASSQPTGGRDGYTF.

The V call is TRBV7-2, the J call TRBJ2-3; D call uncertain. Germline V gene sequence: CDR1 SGHTA, CDR2 FQGNSA. The CDR3 has 14 residues. Trimming left V 5 bases short and J 0 bases short, with 9 bases between. The CDR3 is CASSPGPSTDTQYF. CDR3 nucleotides: TGTGCCAGCAGCCCTGGGCCGAGCACAGATACGCAGTATTTT.

J is TRBJ1-1 and V is TRBV29-1; no clear D gene. Deletions cut 4 bases from V and 2 bases from J, with 8 bases between. The germline V gene has CDR1 SQVTM and CDR2 ANQGSEA. This CDR3 comprises 12 residues. CDR3 bases: TGCAGCGTTGCTAGCATCAACACTGAAGCTTTCTTT. Encoded protein: CSVASINTEAFF.

The chain carries TRBV7-3 and TRBJ1-1, with TRBD1 as a possible D gene (5 bases). The CDR3 covers 18 residues. Trimming removed 4 bases from V and 3 bases from J, with 24 bases in between. Germline V gene sequence: CDR1 SGHTA, CDR2 FQGTGA. CDR3 coding DNA: TGTGCCAGCAGCTCATTTCCCAGGGATACCTATAGGGACACTGAAGCTTTCTTT. This encodes CASSSFPRDTYRDTEAFF.

The chain uses TRBV9 and TRBJ2-3; 8 bases are shared with TRBD2. Losses at the gene ends were 0 bases for V and 5 bases for J; bases not matched to a gene: 8. The CDR3 runs 16 residues. The V gene's germline CDR1 is SGDLS and CDR2 YYNGEE. The CDR3 nucleotides read TGTGCCAGCAGCGTAGACGGGGGGGCCGCAGTAGATACGCAGTATTTT. This gives the protein CASSVDGGAAVDTQYF.

The chain combines TRBV18 with TRBJ2-7, with a weak D call TRBD1 (6 bases). This CDR3 has 13 amino acids. The V and J ends lost 4 bases and 2 bases respectively, with 9 bases between them. CDR1 KGHSH and CDR2 LQKENI come from the germline V gene. The CDR3 sequence: CASSLGTTYEQYF. DNA of the CDR3: TGTGCCAGCTCACTCGGGACAACCTACGAGCAGTACTTC.

The chain carries TRBV6-5 and TRBJ1-2, with a tentative D call TRBD1 (5 bases). CDR1 MNHEY and CDR2 SVGAGI come from the germline V gene. The CDR3 sequence is 15 residues long. The ends were cut back, 0 bases at V and 4 bases at J, with 12 bases in the middle. CDR3 DNA: TGTGCCAGCAGTTACTCTGCAGGGTTATTCTATGGCTACACCTTC. It yields the protein CASSYSAGLFYGYTF.

This rearrangement joins TRBV30 to TRBJ1-6; D not certain. The CDR3 has 16 amino acids. Germline CDR1 reads GTSNPN; CDR2 reads SVGIG (reference sequence). Trimming removed 6 bases from V and 0 bases from J, with 15 bases in between. The CDR3 bases are TGTGCCTGCCGGGGAGAGGGTAGCTCCTATAATTCACCCCTCCACTTT. This gives the protein CACRGEGSSYNSPLHF. The full variable domain, in which reference TRBV30 and TRBJ1-6 provide the parts outside the CDR3, is SQTIHQWPATLVQPVGSPLSLECTVEGTSNPNLYWYRQAAGRGLQLLFYSVGIGQISSEVPQNLSASRPQDRQFILSSKKLLLSDSGFYLCACRGEGSSYNSPLHFGNGTRLTVT.

The gene calls are TRBV4-3 and TRBJ2-3, with D possibly TRBD2 on 6 matching bases. Looked up from germline, CDR1 is LGHNA and CDR2 is YSLEER. The CDR3 is 16 amino acids. V gave up 4 bases and J gave up 0 bases, with 14 bases separating them. CDR3 sequence reads: CASSLDGGYSTDTQYF. CDR3 nucleotide sequence: TGCGCCAGCAGCCTGGACGGGGGTTACAGCACAGATACGCAGTATTTT.

The chain recombines TRBV6-2 or TRBV6-3 with TRBJ2-2; D is possibly TRBD2 (6 bases). This CDR3 has 15 amino acids. Germline CDR1 is MNHEY and CDR2 is SVGEGT. Trimming cost V 2 bases and J 6 bases, with 13 bases left between them. For the CDR3, the DNA is TGTGCCAGCAGTTACACCCCTCTAGCGTCCGGGGAGCTGTTTTTT. This sequence encodes CASSYTPLASGELFF.

J is TRBJ1-1 and V is TRBV29-1; D remains unclear. V lost 3 bases and J 3 bases, leaving 8 bases between the germline ends. The CDR3 has 12 residues. In germline, CDR1 is SQVTM, CDR2 ANQGSEA. CDR3 DNA sequence: TGCAGCGTTGATGGGCCCGACACTGAAGCTTTCTTT. It is translated as CSVDGPDTEAFF.

The chain employs TRBV6-5 and TRBJ1-2; 8 bases fit TRBD1. Looked up from germline, CDR1 is MNHEY and CDR2 is SVGAGI. V was pared by 5 bases and J by 8 bases, with 10 bases of the junction left unmatched. This CDR3 spans 14 amino acids. CDR3 DNA sequence: TGTGCCAGCAGTCACTTGGACAGGGAGGGAGGCTACACCTTC. Translated, it gives CASSHLDREGGYTF.

The rearrangement joins TRBV9 to TRBJ2-3, with 9 bases that match TRBD2. From germline, CDR1 is SGDLS and CDR2 YYNGEE. This CDR3 is 15 amino acids long. Unmatched junction bases numbered 1, after V lost 2 bases and J lost 0 bases. The CDR3 loop reads CASSVTSGSTDTQYF. The CDR3, as DNA: TGTGCCAGCAGCGTTACTAGCGGGAGCACAGATACGCAGTATTTT.

The chain's CDR3 is CASSFGGPGEKLFF. DNA of the CDR3: TGTGCCAGCAGCTTCGGCGGGCCGGGGGAAAAACTGTTTTTT. The V call is TRBV7-8, the J call TRBJ1-4; D unclear. Trimming cost V 3 bases and J 8 bases, with 13 bases left between them. The germline CDR1 and CDR2 sequences are SGHVS and FQNEAQ. The CDR3 is 14 residues long.

The chain uses TRBV2 and TRBJ1-5; no definite D call. From germline, CDR1 is SNHLY and CDR2 FYNNEI. V lost 8 bases and J lost 3, with 14 bases in between. The CDR3 extends over 14 amino acids. The CDR3 protein is CASGSAGSNQPQHF. The CDR3 DNA sequence: TGTGCCAGCGGGTCCGCGGGATCCAATCAGCCCCAGCATTTT.

The chain has TRBV11-2 and TRBJ2-1; maybe TRBD2 (5 bases). There are 13 residues in the CDR3. Germline-derived CDR1 and CDR2 are SGHAT and FQNNGV. Trimming cost V 0 bases and J 11 bases, with 11 bases left between them. This chain's CDR3 is CASSLDRRAKQFF. DNA of the CDR3: TGTGCCAGCAGCTTAGATCGGCGGGCAAAGCAGTTCTTC.

The chain carries TRBV11-3 and TRBJ2-3, with 7 bases matching TRBD2. The CDR3 is 13 amino acids. Germline loops: CDR1 SGHNT, CDR2 YENEEA. Trimming cost V 6 bases and J 1 base; bases outside gene matches: 1. This chain's CDR3 is CASRGGGTDTQYF. CDR3 DNA sequence: TGTGCCAGCAGGGGAGGGGGCACAGATACGCAGTATTTT.

J is TRBJ2-4 and V is TRBV28; TRBD2 agrees at 14 bases. Germline CDR1 reads MDHEN; CDR2 reads SYDVKM. The V gene end was trimmed by 6 bases and the J gene end by 0 bases; junction bases not matched to a gene: 13. The CDR3 loop spans 20 amino acids. The CDR3 is CASSPGLAGGLTLAKNIQYF. The CDR3 nucleotides read TGTGCCAGCAGCCCCGGACTAGCGGGAGGACTCACCTTAGCCAAAAACATTCAGTACTTC. Filled out from reference TRBV28 and TRBJ2-4, the complete variable domain reads DVKVTQSSRYLVKRTGEKVFLECVQDMDHENMFWYRQDPGLGLRLIYFSYDVKMKEKGDIPEGYSVSREKKERFSLILESASTNQTSMYLCASSPGLAGGLTLAKNIQYFGAGTRLSVL.

This chain links TRBV23-1 with TRBJ1-5; D is possibly TRBD1 (5 bases). TRBV23-1 belongs to the ORF category, with a function that is uncertain. The CDR3 is 15 amino acids. Trimming removed 2 bases at V and 0 bases at J, with 8 bases between. CDR3 residues: CASSQRGVSNQPQHF. CDR3 coding DNA: TGCGCCAGCAGTCAACGGGGGGTTAGCAATCAGCCCCAGCATTTT.

The chain joins TRBV30 to TRBJ1-2; tentative D call: TRBD1 (6 bases). Germline V gene sequence: CDR1 GTSNPN, CDR2 SVGIG (reference sequence). V was pared by 2 bases and J by 8 bases, with 21 bases between. This CDR3 region has 15 residues. The CDR3 spells CAWSRDTRLTAGYTF. CDR3 DNA sequence: TGTGCCTGGAGTCGGGACACACGATTGACGGCCGGCTACACCTTC. Based on the CDR3 plus reference TRBV30 and TRBJ1-2, the full variable domain is SQTIHQWPATLVQPVGSPLSLECTVEGTSNPNLYWYRQAAGRGLQLLFYSVGIGQISSEVPQNLSASRPQDRQFILSSKKLLLSDSGFYLCAWSRDTRLTAGYTFGSGTRLTVV.

The V and J genes are TRBV11-2 and TRBJ2-7; possible D gene TRBD2, 5 bases. Germline V gives CDR1 SGHAT, CDR2 FQNNGV. The CDR3 consists of 14 residues. The V end lost 1 base, the J end lost 0 bases, and 7 bases lay between the germline ends. CDR3 DNA sequence: TGTGCCAGCAGCTTAGTAACTAGCTCCTACGAGCAGTACTTC. It specifies CASSLVTSSYEQYF.